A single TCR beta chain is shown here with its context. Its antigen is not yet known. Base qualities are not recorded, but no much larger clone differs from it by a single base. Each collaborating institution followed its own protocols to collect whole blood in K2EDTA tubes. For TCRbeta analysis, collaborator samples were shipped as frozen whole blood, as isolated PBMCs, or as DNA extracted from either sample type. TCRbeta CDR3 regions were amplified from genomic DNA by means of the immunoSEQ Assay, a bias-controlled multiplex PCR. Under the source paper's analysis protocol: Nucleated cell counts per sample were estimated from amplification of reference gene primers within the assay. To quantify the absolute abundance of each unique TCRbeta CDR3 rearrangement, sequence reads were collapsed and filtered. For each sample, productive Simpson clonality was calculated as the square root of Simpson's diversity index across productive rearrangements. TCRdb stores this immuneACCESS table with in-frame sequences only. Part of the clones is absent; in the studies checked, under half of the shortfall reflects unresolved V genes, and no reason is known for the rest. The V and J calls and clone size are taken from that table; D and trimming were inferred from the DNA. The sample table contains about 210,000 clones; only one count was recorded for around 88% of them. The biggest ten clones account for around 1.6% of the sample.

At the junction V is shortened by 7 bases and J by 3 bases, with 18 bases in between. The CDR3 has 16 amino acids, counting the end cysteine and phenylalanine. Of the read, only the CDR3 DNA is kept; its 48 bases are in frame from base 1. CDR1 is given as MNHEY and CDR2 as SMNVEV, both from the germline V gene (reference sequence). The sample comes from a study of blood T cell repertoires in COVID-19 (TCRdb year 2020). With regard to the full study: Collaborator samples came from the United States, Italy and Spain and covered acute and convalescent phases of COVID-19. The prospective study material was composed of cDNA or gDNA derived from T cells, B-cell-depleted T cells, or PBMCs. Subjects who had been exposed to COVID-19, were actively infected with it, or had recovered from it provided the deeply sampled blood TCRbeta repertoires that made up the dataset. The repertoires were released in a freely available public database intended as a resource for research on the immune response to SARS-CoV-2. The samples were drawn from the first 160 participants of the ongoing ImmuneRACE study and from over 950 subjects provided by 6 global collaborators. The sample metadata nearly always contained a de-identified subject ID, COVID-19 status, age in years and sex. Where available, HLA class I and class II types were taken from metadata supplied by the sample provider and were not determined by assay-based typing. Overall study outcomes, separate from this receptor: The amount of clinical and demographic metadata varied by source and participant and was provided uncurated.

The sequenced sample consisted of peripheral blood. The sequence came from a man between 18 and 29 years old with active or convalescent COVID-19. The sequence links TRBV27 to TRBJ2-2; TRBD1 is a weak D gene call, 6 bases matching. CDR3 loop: CASTLQGGWDTGELFF. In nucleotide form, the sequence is TGTGCCAGCACCCTACAGGGCGGGTGGGACACCGGGGAGCTGTTTTTT.